This section outlines one T cell receptor beta chain sequence together with its context. At least ten counts were recorded for this clonotype. The specificity of this receptor is unknown. Within one base of it there is no much larger clone, and no base qualities were kept. The sample originates from a study of T-cell reconstitution after alpha-beta-depleted transplantation in children (dated by TCRdb to the mid-2010s). General notes on the study: T-cell immune reconstitution after TCRalphabeta/CD19-depleted allogeneic hematopoietic cell transplantation in children was quantitatively tracked in the study by means of TCR repertoire profiling. Summary of the overall study and its limitations: The frequencies of hyperexpanded clones fell over the following months, and after one year, T-cell counts and TCRbeta diversity were mostly attributed to newly produced T cells. In some patients, the high TCRbeta diversity seen at day 60 was put down to recipient T cells and intrathymic progenitors that had survived conditioning. Apparently early alphabetaT-cell count recovery about two months after transplant reportedly relied on only several hundred rapidly expanded clones derived from non-depleted graft cells.

The sample's treatment or condition, from its label and the paper: allogeneic hematopoietic cell transplantation with graft depleted of TCRalphabeta T cells and CD19 B cells. The transplant recipients were children given TCRalphabeta/CD19-depleted allogeneic hematopoietic cell grafts. Libraries came from PCR. The data were produced on an Illumina HiSeq 2500. Molecular barcoding was employed in the preparation of TCR libraries, with unique molecular identifiers being used to normalize TCRbeta repertoire quantification. TCRdb cleaned the public reads at Q25 with fastp, built clones with MiXCR and kept in-frame beta chains. A single entry per CDR3 protein holds the most common genes and DNA from its merged rows. The sample data list hundreds of thousands of distinct CDR3 sequences, and under 20% of these were observed just once. The top ten hold 25% to 35% of the sample. V is cut back by 2 bases and J by 3 bases, with 11 bases in the junction unmatched. The CDR3 spans 17 residues, from the cysteine through the phenylalanine. The kept DNA is CDR3 alone, 51 bases in frame from the first base. Sequences SGHRS (CDR1) and YFSETQ (CDR2) are obtained from the germline V gene.

The receptor was isolated from a boy in the first two years of life who had a stem cell transplant for Wiskott-Aldrich syndrome, so the T cells may come from the graft donor. Sample: PBMCs, mostly from graft donor cells, taken 360 days after TCRalphabeta/CD19-depleted stem cell transplant. Recombination joined TRBV5-1 with TRBJ2-7, with 10 central nucleotides matching TRBD2. The CDR3 reads as follows: CASSFAVRTSGFYEQYF. The DNA sequence is TGCGCCAGCAGCTTTGCAGTGAGGACTAGCGGCTTCTACGAGCAGTACTTC. The CDR3, completed at both ends by the reference TRBV5-1 and TRBJ2-7 genes, gives the full variable domain KAGVTQTPRYLIKTRGQQVTLSCSPISGHRSVSWYQQTPGQGLQFLFEYFSETQRNKGNFPGRFSGRQFSNSRSEMNVSTLELGDSALYLCASSFAVRTSGFYEQYFGPGTRLTVT.